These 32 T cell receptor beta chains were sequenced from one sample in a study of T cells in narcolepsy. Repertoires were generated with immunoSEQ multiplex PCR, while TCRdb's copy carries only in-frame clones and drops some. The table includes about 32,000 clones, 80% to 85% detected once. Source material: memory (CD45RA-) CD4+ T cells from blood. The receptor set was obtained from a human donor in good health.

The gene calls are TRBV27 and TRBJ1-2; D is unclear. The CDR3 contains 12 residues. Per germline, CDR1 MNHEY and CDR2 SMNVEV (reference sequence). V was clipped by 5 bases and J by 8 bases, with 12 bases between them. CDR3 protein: CASSEGKEGYTF. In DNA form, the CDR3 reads TGTGCCAGCAGTGAAGGGAAGGAGGGCTACACCTTC.

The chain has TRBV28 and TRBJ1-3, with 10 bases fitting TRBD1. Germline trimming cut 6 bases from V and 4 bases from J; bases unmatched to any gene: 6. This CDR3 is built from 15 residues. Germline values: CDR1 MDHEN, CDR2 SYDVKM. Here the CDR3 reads CASRGTGAFGNTIYF. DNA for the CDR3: TGTGCCAGCAGGGGGACAGGGGCTTTCGGAAACACCATATATTTT.

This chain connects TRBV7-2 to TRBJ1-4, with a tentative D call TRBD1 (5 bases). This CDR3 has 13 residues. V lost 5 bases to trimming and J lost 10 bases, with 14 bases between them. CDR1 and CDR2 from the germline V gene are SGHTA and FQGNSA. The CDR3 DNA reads TGTGCCAGCAGCCCCGATCGACAGTTAAAACTGTTTTTT. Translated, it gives CASSPDRQLKLFF. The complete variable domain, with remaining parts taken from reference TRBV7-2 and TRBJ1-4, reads GAGVSQSPSNKVTEKGKDVELRCDPISGHTALYWYRQSLGQGLEFLIYFQGNSAPDKSGLPSDRFSAERTGGSVSTLTIQRTQQEDSAVYLCASSPDRQLKLFFGSGTQLSVL.

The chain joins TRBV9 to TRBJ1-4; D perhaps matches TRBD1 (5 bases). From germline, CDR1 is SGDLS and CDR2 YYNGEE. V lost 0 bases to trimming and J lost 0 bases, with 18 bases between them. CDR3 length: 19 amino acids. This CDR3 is CASSVAFGAGGATNEKLFF. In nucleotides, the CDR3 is TGTGCCAGCAGCGTAGCTTTCGGTGCAGGAGGGGCAACTAATGAAAAACTGTTTTTT.

CDR3 in amino acids: CASSGGYTDTQYF. The CDR3 DNA is TGTGCCAGCAGTGGGGGTTACACAGATACGCAGTATTTT. The J gene is TRBJ2-3, the V gene TRBV2; no firm D call. The germline gives CDR1 SNHLY, CDR2 FYNNEI. Trimming cost V 4 bases and J 2 bases, with 7 bases left between them. The CDR3 has 13 residues.

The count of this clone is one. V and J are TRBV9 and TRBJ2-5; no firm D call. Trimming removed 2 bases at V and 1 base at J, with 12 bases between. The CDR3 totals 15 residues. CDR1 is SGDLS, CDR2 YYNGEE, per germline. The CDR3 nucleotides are TGTGCCAGCAGCGTGTCCGGGTCTTTCCAAGAGACCCAGTACTTC. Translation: CASSVSGSFQETQYF.

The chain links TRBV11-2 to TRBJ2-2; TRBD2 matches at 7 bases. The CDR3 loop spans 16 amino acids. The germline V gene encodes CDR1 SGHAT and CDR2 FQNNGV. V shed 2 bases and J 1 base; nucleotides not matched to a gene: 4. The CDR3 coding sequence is TGTGCCAGCAGCTTAACAGCGGGGAGGAACACCGGGGAGCTGTTTTTT. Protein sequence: CASSLTAGRNTGELFF.

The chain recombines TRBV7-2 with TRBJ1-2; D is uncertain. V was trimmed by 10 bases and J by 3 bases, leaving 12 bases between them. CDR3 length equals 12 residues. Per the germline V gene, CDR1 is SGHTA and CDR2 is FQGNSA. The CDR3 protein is CATSADDYGYTF. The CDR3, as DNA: TGTGCCACCTCTGCGGACGACTATGGCTACACCTTC.

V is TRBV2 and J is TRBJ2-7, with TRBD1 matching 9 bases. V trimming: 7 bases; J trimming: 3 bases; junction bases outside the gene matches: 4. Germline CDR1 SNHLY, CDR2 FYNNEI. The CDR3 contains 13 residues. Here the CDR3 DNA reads TGTGCCAGCAACCCGGGACAGGGCTACGAGCAGTACTTC. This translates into CASNPGQGYEQYF.

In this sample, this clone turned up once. CDR3 residues: CASSPYGTGVTYEQYF. In DNA form, the CDR3 reads TGTGCCAGCAGCCCATACGGGACAGGGGTTACCTACGAGCAGTACTTC. The chain links TRBV9 to TRBJ2-5, with 10 bases matching TRBD1. The J call may not be correct, given that the DNA end is closer to TRBJ2-7. The CDR3 length is 16 residues. Germline CDR1 and CDR2: SGDLS and YYNGEE.

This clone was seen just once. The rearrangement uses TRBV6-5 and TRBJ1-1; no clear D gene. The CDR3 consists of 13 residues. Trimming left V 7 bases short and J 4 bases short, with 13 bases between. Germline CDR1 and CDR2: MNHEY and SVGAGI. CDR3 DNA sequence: TGTGCCAGCACAGCGACGCGGGGCACTGAAGCTTTCTTT. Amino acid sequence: CASTATRGTEAFF.

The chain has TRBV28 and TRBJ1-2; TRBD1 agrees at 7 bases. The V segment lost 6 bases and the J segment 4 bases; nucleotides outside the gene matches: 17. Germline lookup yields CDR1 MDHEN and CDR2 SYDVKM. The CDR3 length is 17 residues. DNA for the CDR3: TGTGCCAGCAGCCAACCCGGGACAGCAATGTTTTCCTATGGCTACACCTTC. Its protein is CASSQPGTAMFSYGYTF.

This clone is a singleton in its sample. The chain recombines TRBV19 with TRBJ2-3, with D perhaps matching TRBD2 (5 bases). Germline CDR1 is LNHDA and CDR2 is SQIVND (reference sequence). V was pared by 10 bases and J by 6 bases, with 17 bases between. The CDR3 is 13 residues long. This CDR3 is CATRQGRGDTQYF. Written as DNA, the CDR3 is TGTGCCACTCGCCAAGGACGCGGGGATACGCAGTATTTT.

For the CDR3, the DNA is TGTGCCAGCAGTTCGTACAGGGCCCTCCAAGAGACCCAGTACTTC. Protein: CASSSYRALQETQYF. J is TRBJ2-5 and V is TRBV27; tentatively, D is TRBD1 (6 bases). V lost 4 bases and J 1 base, leaving 13 bases between the germline ends. CDR3 length equals 15 residues. Looked up from germline, CDR1 is MNHEY and CDR2 is SMNVEV (reference sequence).

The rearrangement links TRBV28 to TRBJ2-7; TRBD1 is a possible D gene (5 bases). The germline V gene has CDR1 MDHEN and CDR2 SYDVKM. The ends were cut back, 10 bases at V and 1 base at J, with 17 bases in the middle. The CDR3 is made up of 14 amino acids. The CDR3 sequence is CAIIPRAASYEQYF. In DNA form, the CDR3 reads TGTGCCATCATTCCCAGGGCAGCTTCCTACGAGCAGTACTTC.

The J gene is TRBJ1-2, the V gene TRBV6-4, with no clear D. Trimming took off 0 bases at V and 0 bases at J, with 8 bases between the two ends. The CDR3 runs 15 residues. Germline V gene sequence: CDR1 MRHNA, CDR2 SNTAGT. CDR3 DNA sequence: TGTGCCAGCAGTGACTCAGGCAGCTCTAACTATGGCTACACCTTC. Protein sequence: CASSDSGSSNYGYTF.

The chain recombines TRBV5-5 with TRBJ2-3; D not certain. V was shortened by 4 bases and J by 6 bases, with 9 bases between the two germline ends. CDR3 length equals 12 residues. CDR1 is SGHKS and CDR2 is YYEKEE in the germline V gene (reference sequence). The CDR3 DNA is TGTGCCAGCAGCCAGTCGTGGGATACGCAGTATTTT. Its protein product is CASSQSWDTQYF.

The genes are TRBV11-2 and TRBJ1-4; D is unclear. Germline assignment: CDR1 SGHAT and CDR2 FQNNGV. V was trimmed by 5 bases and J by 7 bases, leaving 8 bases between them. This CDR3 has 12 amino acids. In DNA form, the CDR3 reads TGTGCCAGCAGCACTACGGTTGAAAAACTGTTTTTT. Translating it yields CASSTTVEKLFF.

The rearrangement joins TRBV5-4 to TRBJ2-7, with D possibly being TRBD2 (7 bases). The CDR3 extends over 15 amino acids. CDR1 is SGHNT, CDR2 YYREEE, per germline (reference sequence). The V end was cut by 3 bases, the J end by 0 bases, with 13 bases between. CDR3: CASSSGGRHSYEQYV. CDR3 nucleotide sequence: TGTGCCAGCAGCTCCGGGGGGCGGCACTCCTACGAGCAGTACGTC.

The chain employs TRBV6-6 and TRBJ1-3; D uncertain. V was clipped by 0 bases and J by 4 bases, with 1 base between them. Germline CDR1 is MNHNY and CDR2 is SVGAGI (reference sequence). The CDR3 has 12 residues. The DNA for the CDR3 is TGTGCCAGCAGTTACTCAGGAAACACCATATATTTT. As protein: CASSYSGNTIYF.

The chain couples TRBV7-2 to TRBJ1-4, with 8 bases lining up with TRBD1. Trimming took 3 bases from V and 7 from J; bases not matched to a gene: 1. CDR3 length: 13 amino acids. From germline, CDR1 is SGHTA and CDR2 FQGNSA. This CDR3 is CASSFGQGEKLFF. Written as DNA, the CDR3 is TGTGCCAGCAGCTTTGGACAGGGTGAAAAACTGTTTTTT.

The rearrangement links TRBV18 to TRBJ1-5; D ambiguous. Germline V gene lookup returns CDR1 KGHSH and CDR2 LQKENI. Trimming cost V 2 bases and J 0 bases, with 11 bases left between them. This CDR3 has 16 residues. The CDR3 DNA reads TGTGCCAGCTCACCAGCTCGGGGAGATAGCAATCAGCCCCAGCATTTT. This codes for CASSPARGDSNQPQHF. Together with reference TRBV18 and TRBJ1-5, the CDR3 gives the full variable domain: NAGVMQNPRHLVRRRGQEARLRCSPMKGHSHVYWYRQLPEEGLKFMVYLQKENIIDESGMPKERFSAEFPKEGPSILRIQQVVRGDSAAYFCASSPARGDSNQPQHFGDGTRLSIL.

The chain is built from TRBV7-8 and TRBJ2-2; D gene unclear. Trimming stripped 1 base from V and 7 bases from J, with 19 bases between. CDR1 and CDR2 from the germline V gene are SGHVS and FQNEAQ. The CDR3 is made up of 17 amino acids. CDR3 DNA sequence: TGTGCCAGCAGCTTAGTGGGCTTCCAAGGTTTACACGGGGAGCTGTTTTTT. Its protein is CASSLVGFQGLHGELFF.

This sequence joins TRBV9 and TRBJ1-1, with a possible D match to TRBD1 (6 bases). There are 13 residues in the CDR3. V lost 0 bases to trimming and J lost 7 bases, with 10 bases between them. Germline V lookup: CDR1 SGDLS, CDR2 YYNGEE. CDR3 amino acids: CASSVAVRGEAFF. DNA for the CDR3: TGTGCCAGCAGCGTAGCTGTCAGGGGTGAAGCTTTCTTT.

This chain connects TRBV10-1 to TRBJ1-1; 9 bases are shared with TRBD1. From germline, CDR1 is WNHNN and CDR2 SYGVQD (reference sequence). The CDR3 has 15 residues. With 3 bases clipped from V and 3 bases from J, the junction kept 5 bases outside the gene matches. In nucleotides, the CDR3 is TGCGCCAGCAGTGATCGTACAGGGGGCTACACTGAAGCTTTCTTT. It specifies CASSDRTGGYTEAFF.

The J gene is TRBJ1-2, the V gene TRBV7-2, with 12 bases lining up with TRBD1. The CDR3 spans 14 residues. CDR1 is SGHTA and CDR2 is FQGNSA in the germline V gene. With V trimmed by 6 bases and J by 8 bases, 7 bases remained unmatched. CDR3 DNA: TGTGCCAGCAGAGGAGGGACAGGGGGCAAAGGCTACACCTTC. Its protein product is CASRGGTGGKGYTF.

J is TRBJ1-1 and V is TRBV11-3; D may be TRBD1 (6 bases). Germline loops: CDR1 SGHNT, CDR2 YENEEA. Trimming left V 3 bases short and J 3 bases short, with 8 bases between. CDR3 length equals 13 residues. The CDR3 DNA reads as TGTGCCAGCAGCTTCAACAGGGACACTGAAGCTTTCTTT. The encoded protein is CASSFNRDTEAFF.

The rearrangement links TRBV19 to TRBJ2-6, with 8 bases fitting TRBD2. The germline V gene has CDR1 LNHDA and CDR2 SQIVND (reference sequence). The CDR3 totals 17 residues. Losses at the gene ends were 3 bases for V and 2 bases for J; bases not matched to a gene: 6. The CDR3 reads CASSISLGGAGANVLTF. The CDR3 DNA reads TGTGCCAGTAGTATTTCCCTCGGGGGGGCTGGGGCCAACGTCCTGACTTTC. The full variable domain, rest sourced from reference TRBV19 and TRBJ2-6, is DGGITQSPKYLFRKEGQNVTLSCEQNLNHDAMYWYRQDPGQGLRLIYYSQIVNDFQKGDIAEGYSVSREKKESFPLTVTSAQKNPTAFYLCASSISLGGAGANVLTFGAGSRLTVL.

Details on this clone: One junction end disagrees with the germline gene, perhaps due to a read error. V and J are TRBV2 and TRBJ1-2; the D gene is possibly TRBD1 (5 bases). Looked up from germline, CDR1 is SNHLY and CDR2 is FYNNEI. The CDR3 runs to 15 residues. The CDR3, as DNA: TGTGCCAGCGTACCCACCCGGGGGAGGAACTATGACTACACCTTC. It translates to CASVPTRGRNYDYTF. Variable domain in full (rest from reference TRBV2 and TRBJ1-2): EPEVTQTPSHQVTQMGQEVILRCVPISNHLYFYWYRQILGQKVEFLVSFYNNEISEKSEIFDDQFSVERPDGSNFTLKIRSTKLEDSAMYFCASVPTRGRNYDYTFGSGTRLTVV.

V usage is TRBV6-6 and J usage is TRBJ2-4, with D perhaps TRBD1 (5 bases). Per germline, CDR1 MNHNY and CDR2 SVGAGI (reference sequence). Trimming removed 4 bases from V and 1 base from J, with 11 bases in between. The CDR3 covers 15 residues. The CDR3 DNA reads TGTGCCAGCAGTTCACAGGCGATGGCCAAAAACATTCAGTACTTC. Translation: CASSSQAMAKNIQYF.

In DNA, the CDR3 is TGTGCCGCCGGGACAGTGGGGAACTACGAGCAGTACTTC. Its translation: CAAGTVGNYEQYF. The chain recombines TRBV10-3 with TRBJ2-7; TRBD1 agrees at 7 bases. Germline-derived CDR1 and CDR2 are ENHRY and SYGVKD. Germline trimming cut 11 bases from V and 3 bases from J; bases unmatched to any gene: 10. The CDR3 has 13 amino acids.

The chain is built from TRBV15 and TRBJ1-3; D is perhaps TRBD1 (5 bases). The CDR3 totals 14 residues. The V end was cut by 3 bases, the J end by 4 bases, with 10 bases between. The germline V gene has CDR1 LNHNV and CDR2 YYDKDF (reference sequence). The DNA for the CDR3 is TGTGCCACCAGCAGGGGAAACAGGGGAAACACCATATATTTT. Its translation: CATSRGNRGNTIYF.